This T cell receptor (beta chain) came from a study of radiotherapy plus CTLA-4 blockade in lung cancer. Sequenced by immunoSEQ multiplex PCR; TCRdb stores in-frame clones only, minus some. The sample lists roughly 50,000 clones, 75% to 85% occurring once. Findings of the study overall: Response, reportedly, was best predicted by interferon-beta along with early blood T cell clone dynamics.

This clone was seen just once. Its antigen is not identified. The CDR3 contains 15 residues. Looked up from germline, CDR1 is SGDLS and CDR2 is YYNGEE. V lost 3 bases and J 3 bases, leaving 15 bases between the germline ends. The chain uses TRBV9 and TRBJ1-1; possibly TRBD1 for D (6 bases). Material: peripheral blood, obtained from a patient treated with radiotherapy plus ipilimumab. This TCR came from a human donor with non-small cell lung cancer who had stable disease on radiotherapy plus ipilimumab. Here the CDR3 DNA reads TGTGCCAGCAGCGAAGGGGGGGGGTGGGACACTGAAGCTTTCTTT. Its protein is CASSEGGGWDTEAFF.